These 5 T cell receptor beta chains were all obtained from the same sample, sequenced in a study of cytomegalovirus exposure and HLA in healthy donors. The PCR contained 60 Vbeta and 13 Jbeta primers. Sequenced by immunoSEQ multiplex PCR; TCRdb stores in-frame clones only, minus some. This repertoire shows fewer than 150,000 clones, 74% found once; its top ten account for around 10%. Sample: PBMCs. These TCRs come from a woman between 45 and 65 years old in good health and CMV-seropositive.

In its sample, this clone was seen once. The gene calls are TRBV4-1 and TRBJ1-5; the D gene is possibly TRBD1 (5 bases). This CDR3 is 15 amino acids long. The germline V gene encodes CDR1 MGHRA and CDR2 YSYEKL. V gave up 0 bases and J gave up 9 bases, with 15 bases separating them. In DNA form, the CDR3 reads TGCGCCAGCAGCCAAGAAGGCACAGGCCCTTTGCCCCAGCATTTT. It codes for CASSQEGTGPLPQHF.

The chain links TRBV5-1 to TRBJ2-3, with 10 bases matching TRBD2. V trimming: 1 base; J trimming: 4 bases; junction bases outside the gene matches: 0. Germline CDR1 and CDR2: SGHRS and YFSETQ. The CDR3 totals 14 residues. The CDR3 DNA follows: TGCGCCAGCAGCTTGCTAGCGGGAGCAGATACGCAGTATTTT. Residues: CASSLLAGADTQYF.

This chain uses TRBV7-8 with TRBJ2-3; D might be TRBD1 (6 bases). Trimming cost V 5 bases and J 2 bases, with 11 bases left between them. Germline values: CDR1 SGHVS, CDR2 FQNEAQ. This CDR3 contains 14 residues. CDR3 loop: CASSPRTATDTQYF. The CDR3 DNA reads TGTGCCAGCAGCCCCCGGACAGCCACAGATACGCAGTATTTT.

Notes on this clone: The junction departs from the called germline gene at one end, perhaps through a read error. Other nucleotide sequences from this sample produce the same CDR3. The V gene is TRBV29-1, the J gene TRBJ1-1; D remains ambiguous. The germline V gene encodes CDR1 SQVTM and CDR2 ANQGSEA. The CDR3 consists of 13 residues. The CDR3: CSAAGGPNTEAFF. The CDR3 DNA reads as TGCAGCGCGGCGGGAGGGCCGAACACTGAAGCCTTCTTT.

This chain links TRBV2 with TRBJ1-5; D is undetermined. Deletions cut 3 bases from V and 0 bases from J, with 9 bases between. CDR1 is SNHLY, CDR2 FYNNEI, per germline. This CDR3 is built from 15 residues. CDR3 loop: CASSDLELSNQPQHF. DNA of the CDR3: TGTGCCAGCAGTGACCTGGAGCTTAGCAATCAGCCCCAGCATTTT.